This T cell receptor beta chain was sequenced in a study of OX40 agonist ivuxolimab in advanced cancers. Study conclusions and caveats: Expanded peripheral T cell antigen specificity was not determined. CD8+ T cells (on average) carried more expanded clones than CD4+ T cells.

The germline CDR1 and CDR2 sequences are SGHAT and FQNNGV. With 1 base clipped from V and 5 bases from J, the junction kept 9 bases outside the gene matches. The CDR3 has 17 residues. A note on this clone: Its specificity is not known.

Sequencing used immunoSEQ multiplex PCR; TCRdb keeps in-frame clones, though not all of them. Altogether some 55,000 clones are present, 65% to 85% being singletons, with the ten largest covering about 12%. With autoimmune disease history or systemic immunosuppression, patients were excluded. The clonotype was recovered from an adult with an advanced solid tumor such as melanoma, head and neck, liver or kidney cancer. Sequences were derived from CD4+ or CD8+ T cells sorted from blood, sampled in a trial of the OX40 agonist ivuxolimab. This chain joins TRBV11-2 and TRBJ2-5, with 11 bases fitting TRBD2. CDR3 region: CASSLGTASGRWETQYF. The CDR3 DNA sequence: TGTGCCAGCAGCTTAGGTACGGCTAGCGGGAGGTGGGAGACCCAGTACTTC.